This TCR beta chain emerged from a study of T cell repertoires in cytomegalovirus infection. Across the study: Public TCR beta signatures indicated both CMV infection and matching HLA type.

A note on this clonotype: What it binds is not known.

CDR1 and CDR2 from the germline V gene are SGHRS and YFSETQ. V lost 0 bases, J lost 1 base, and 10 bases lay in between. There are 15 residues in the CDR3. MiXCR, applied by TCRdb to the reads, yields one record per CDR3 protein. The repertoire holds 340,000 or so distinct CDR3 sequences, with 25% as singletons. The sample here was cultured PBMCs, taken from culture after CMV antigen stimulation. V gene TRBV5-1 combines with J gene TRBJ1-1; D unresolved. This TCR derives from a human donor in good health (CMV status not recorded). Some clones in this sample may be carry-over from other donors' samples. This CDR3 is CASSLAPAPNTEAFF. CDR3 in DNA: TGCGCCAGCAGCTTGGCCCCAGCCCCGAACACTGAAGCTTTCTTT.